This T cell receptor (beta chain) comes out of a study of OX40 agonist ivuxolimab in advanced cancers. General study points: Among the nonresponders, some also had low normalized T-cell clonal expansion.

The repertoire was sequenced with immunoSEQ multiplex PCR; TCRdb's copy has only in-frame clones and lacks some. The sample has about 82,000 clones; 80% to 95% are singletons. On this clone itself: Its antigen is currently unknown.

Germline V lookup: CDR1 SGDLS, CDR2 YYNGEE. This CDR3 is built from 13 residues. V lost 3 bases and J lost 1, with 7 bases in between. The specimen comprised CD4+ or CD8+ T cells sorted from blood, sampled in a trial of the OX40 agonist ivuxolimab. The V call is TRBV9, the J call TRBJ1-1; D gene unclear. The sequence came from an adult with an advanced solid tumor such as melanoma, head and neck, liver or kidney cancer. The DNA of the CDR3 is TGTGCCAGCAGCGCAGGATCGAACACTGAAGCTTTCTTT. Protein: CASSAGSNTEAFF. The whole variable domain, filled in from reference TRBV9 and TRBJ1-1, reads DSGVTQTPKHLITATGQRVTLRCSPRSGDLSVYWYQQSLDQGLQFLIQYYNGEERAKGNILERFSAQQFPDLHSELNLSSLELGDSALYFCASSAGSNTEAFFGQGTRLTVV.